The entry below gives a single T cell receptor (beta chain) sequence along with its context. Data came from immunoSEQ multiplex PCR; TCRdb stores just in-frame clones and leaves some out. This table has approximately 120,000 clones, about 89% appearing once. This sample stems from a study of control samples from healthy donors and cancer patients. This clonotype was sampled from a man between 60 and 75 years old in good health. Material: blood.

Here the CDR3 reads CASRNGTAYQPQHF. DNA for the CDR3: TGTGCCAGCCGAAATGGGACAGCATATCAGCCCCAGCATTTT. The rearrangement joins TRBV7-2 to TRBJ1-5; 7 nucleotides agree with TRBD1. With V trimmed by 8 bases and J by 5 bases, 9 bases remained unmatched. This CDR3 is built from 14 residues. CDR1 and CDR2 (germline): SGHTA, FQGNSA.